In its sample, the clone carrying this TCR beta chain was seen a few times. No antigen is known for it. CDR1 is SGHTA and CDR2 is FQGNSA in the germline V gene. The trim removed 1 base at V and 4 bases at J, leaving 8 bases unmatched. CDR3 length: 17 residues. This sample was included in a study of T cell responses to AZD1222 COVID-19 vaccine. The study, taken as a whole, reports: CD4 TCRs linked to vaccination spanned spike, dominating at 160-218 and 743-854. At baseline, just five or six AZD1222 recipients tested seropositive.

Generated by immunoSEQ multiplex PCR, the TCRdb table keeps only in-frame clones and is missing some. The sample has 100,000 to 150,000 clones, roughly 90% seen once; the top ten hold about 1.5%. The sequenced sample was peripheral blood, obtained on day 0 of AZD1222 vaccination. The chain employs TRBV7-2 and TRBJ2-5, with TRBD2 matching over 11 bases. The source of this sequence is an adult in good health. In nucleotides, the CDR3 is TGTGCCAGCAGCTTAGTTGTTAGCGGGGGGGCCGGAGAGACCCAGTACTTC. Translated, it gives CASSLVVSGGAGETQYF. The variable domain in full, with the rest retrieved from reference TRBV7-2 and TRBJ2-5, is GAGVSQSPSNKVTEKGKDVELRCDPISGHTALYWYRQSLGQGLEFLIYFQGNSAPDKSGLPSDRFSAERTGGSVSTLTIQRTQQEDSAVYLCASSLVVSGGAGETQYFGPGTRLLVL.